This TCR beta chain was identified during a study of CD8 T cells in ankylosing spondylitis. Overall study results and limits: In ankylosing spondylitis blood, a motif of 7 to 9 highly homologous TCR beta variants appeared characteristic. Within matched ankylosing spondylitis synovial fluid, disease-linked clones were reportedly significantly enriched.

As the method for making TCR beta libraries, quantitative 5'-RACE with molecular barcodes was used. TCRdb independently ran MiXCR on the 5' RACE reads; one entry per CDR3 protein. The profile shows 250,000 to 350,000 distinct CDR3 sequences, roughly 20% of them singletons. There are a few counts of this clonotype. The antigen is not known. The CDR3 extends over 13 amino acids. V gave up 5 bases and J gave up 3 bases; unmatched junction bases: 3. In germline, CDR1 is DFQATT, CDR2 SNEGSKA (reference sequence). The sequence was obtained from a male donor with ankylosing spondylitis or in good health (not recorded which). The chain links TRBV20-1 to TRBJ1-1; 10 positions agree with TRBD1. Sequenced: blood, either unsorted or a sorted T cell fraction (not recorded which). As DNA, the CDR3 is TGCAGTGCTCCCGGGACAGGGGACACTGAAGCTTTCTTT. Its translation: CSAPGTGDTEAFF.